This entry concerns a single T cell receptor beta chain. The antigen is undetermined. The data stem from a study of early T cells in non-severe SARS-CoV-2 infection. Study context: Sequencing was performed on bulk RNA from unsorted whole blood, leaving chains unpaired. Study-level findings and limits: Clonotype matching in VDJdb favored anti-spike CD8 responses and did not capture private and CD4 specificities.

Germline V gene lookup returns CDR1 LGHDT and CDR2 YNNKEL (reference sequence). Losses at the gene ends were 9 bases for V and 6 bases for J; bases not matched to a gene: 15. The CDR3 spans 15 residues. Individual cDNA molecules received unique molecular identifiers during library preparation. TCRdb re-analysed the 5' RACE reads in MiXCR, keeping a single row per CDR3 protein. Here the sample spans 80,000 or so distinct CDR3 sequences, over 12% being singletons. Material: whole blood. This chain uses TRBV3-1 with TRBJ2-5; 8 bases fit TRBD2. The receptor was derived from an adult who was a healthcare worker with PCR-confirmed SARS-CoV-2 infection or an uninfected control (not recorded which). As DNA, the CDR3 is TGTGCCAGTACCCGAACGGGAGGGGGAGTACAGACCCAGTACTTC. Translation gives CASTRTGGGVQTQYF.